This T cell receptor (beta chain) is from a study of immune heterogeneity within non-small cell lung tumors. Genomic DNA from bulk tumor acted as the template, and 450 to 700 ng was loaded per sample. Several biopsies were spaced far apart within each primary tumor and obtained as surgery took place. Curative operations were performed on patients who had untreated, newly diagnosed non-small cell lung cancer. V dropped 1 base and J dropped 0 bases, with 7 bases sitting between them. Germline loops: CDR1 SGHAT, CDR2 FQNNGV. This CDR3 has 14 amino acids. Turning to this clonotype: Its matching antigen is unknown. Being one base from a much bigger clone, this may be a read error.

Study outcomes and limitations: Identical dominant CDR3 beta clonotypes recurred among a patient's tumor sites, alongside site-unique high-frequency clones.

The TCR beta CDR3 region underwent multiplex PCR amplification with 32 V and 13 J primers. TCRdb reprocessed the multiplex PCR reads with MiXCR, giving one entry per CDR3 protein. The sample records thousands of distinct CDR3 sequences, under 35% being singletons. This TCR came from a man aged 55 to 70 with non-small cell lung cancer. J is TRBJ2-7 and V is TRBV11-2, with D unclear. The sequencing input was lung tumor tissue. The CDR3 is CASSLGKGSYEQYF. In DNA, the CDR3 is TGTGCCAGCAGCTTAGGCAAGGGCTCCTACGAGCAGTACTTC.